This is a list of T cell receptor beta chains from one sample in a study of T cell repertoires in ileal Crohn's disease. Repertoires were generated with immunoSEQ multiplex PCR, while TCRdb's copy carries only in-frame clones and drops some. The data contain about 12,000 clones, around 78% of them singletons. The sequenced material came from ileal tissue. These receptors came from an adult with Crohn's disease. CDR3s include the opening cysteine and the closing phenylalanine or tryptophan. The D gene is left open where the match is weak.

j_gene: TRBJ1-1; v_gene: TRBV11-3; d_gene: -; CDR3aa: CASSARQNTEAFF; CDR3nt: TGTGCCAGCAGCGCCCGACAGAACACTGAAGCTTTCTTT
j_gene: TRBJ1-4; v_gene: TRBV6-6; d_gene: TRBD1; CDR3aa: CASSYSRQGVGEKLFF; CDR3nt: TGTGCCAGCAGTTACTCCAGACAGGGAGTCGGTGAAAAACTGTTTTTT
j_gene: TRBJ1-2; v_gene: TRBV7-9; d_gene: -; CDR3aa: CASSLNRDGYTF; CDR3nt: TGTGCCAGCAGCCTAAACAGGGATGGCTACACCTTC
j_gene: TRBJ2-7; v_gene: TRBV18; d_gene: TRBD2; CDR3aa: CASSPQTSGAPYEQYF; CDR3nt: TGTGCCAGCTCACCGCAGACTAGCGGGGCCCCCTACGAGCAGTACTTC
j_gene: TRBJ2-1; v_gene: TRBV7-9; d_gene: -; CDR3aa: CASSLGLITANEQFF; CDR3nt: TGTGCCAGCAGCTTAGGACTAATTACGGCCAATGAGCAGTTCTTC
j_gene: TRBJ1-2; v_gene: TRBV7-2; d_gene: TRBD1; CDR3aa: CASSLAPTGGGYGYTF; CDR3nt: TGTGCCAGCAGCTTAGCTCCGACAGGGGGCGGTTATGGCTACACCTTC
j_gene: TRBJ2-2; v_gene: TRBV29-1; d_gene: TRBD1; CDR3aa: CSVIQGSTGELFF; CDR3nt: TGCAGCGTTATACAGGGGTCCACCGGGGAGCTGTTTTTT
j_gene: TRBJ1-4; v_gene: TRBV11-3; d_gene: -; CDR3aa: CASSRDRATNEKLFF; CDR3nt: TGTGCCAGCAGCCGTGACAGAGCAACTAATGAAAAACTGTTTTTT
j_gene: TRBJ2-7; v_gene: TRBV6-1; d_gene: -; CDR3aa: CASSGSTGTYEQYF; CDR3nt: TGTGCCAGCAGTGGATCAACAGGGACCTACGAGCAGTACTTC
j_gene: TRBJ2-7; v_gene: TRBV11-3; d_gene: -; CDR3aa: CASSLAGVARHEQYF; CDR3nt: TGTGCCAGCAGCTTAGCCGGAGTAGCGAGGCACGAGCAGTACTTC
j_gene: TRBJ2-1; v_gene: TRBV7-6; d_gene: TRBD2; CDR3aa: CASSSRLAGSDEQFF; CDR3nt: TGTGCCAGCAGTTCGAGACTAGCGGGTTCAGATGAGCAGTTCTTC
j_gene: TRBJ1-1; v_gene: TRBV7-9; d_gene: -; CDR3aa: CASSPDWMNTEAFF; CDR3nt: TGTGCCAGCAGCCCGGACTGGATGAACACTGAAGCTTTCTTT
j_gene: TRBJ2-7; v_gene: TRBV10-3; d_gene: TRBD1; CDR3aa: CATLRDSFYEQYF; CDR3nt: TGTGCCACGCTCCGGGACAGTTTCTACGAGCAGTACTTC
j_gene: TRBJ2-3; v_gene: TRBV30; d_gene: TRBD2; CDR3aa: CAWSASGRGPDTQYF; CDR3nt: TGTGCCTGGAGTGCTAGCGGGAGGGGCCCAGATACGCAGTATTTT
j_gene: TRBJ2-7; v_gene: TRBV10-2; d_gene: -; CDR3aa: CASSESTRRGEQYF; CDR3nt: TGCGCCAGCAGTGAGTCGACTCGTCGGGGGGAGCAGTACTTC